A selection of T cell receptor beta chains follows, all from one sample in a study of T cells after yellow fever vaccination. TCRdb reprocessed the 5' RACE reads via MiXCR and lists one record per CDR3 protein. The sample contains about 360,000 distinct CDR3 sequences, 6.2% of which appear only once. Specimen: PBMCs, collected 5 days after the yellow fever booster vaccination. The receptors originated from a man between 25 and 39 years old who received the YFV17D yellow fever vaccine. CDR3s include the opening cysteine and the closing phenylalanine or tryptophan. The order of the fields is CDR3 protein, V gene, D gene. A D gene is named only where the DNA matches it firmly.

CDSSADNEQFF	TRBV9	NA
CASSPRDSGSALAFF	TRBV18	TRBD1
CASSSSIRGTDTQYF	TRBV28	NA
CASSSGVAGVNNEQFF	TRBV12-3/TRBV12-4	TRBD2
CASTRTGFGYTF	TRBV12-3/TRBV12-4	TRBD1
CASSGGHLGETQYF	TRBV5-1	NA
CASSQERTDQPQHF	TRBV3-1	NA
CASSFREWETQYF	TRBV5-1	NA
CASRYTGPQETQYF	TRBV12-3/TRBV12-4	NA
CSARGFPSGAFF	TRBV20-1	NA
CASSSRTTQYF	TRBV7-9	NA
CATSDTSGTGNEQFF	TRBV24-1	NA
CASSLVSSGQTQYF	TRBV7-2	NA
CASIKQGLASTGELFF	TRBV6-2/TRBV6-3	TRBD2
CASSYSEGSVPYEQYF	TRBV6-5	NA
CAISASQRETGRAQYF	TRBV10-3	TRBD2
CASSRQGTTSYEQYF	TRBV7-9	TRBD1
CAIGHEQFF	TRBV10-3	NA
CASSLESASGYNEQFF	TRBV5-5	TRBD2
CASSFILGTGGGGGSPHEQYF	TRBV28	TRBD1
CASSQPDLSSYNEQFF	TRBV6-2/TRBV6-3	NA
CASTQREKAYNEQFF	TRBV11-1	TRBD2
CASSERRNTGELFF	TRBV6-4	NA
CATSSSTNEQYF	TRBV15	NA
CASSDSSFSRSYNEQFF	TRBV9	NA
CASSLPSVNEQFF	TRBV7-6	NA
CASRVGGKGSEQFF	TRBV7-8	NA
CCARDTRTSVHNEQFF	TRBV20-1	TRBD2
CSSGTTLMNEQFF	TRBV20-1	NA
CASTAGPRNTEAFF	TRBV19	NA
CASSPGGLGVYEQYF	TRBV5-1	TRBD2
CASCRTNYGYTF	TRBV28	NA
CATHRGRGEQYF	TRBV4-1	TRBD1
CASSRGPLREQYF	TRBV3-1	NA
CAWSVGLASYNEQFF	TRBV30	NA